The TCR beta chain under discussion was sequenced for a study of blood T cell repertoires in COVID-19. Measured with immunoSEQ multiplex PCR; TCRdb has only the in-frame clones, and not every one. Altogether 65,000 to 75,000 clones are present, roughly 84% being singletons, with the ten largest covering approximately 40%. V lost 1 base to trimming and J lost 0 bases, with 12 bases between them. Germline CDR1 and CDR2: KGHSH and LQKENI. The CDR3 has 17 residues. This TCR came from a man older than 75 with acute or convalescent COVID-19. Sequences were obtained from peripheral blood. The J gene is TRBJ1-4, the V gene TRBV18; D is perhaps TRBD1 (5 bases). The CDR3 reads CASSPREGMATNEKLFF. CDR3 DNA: TGTGCCAGCTCACCACGGGAGGGGATGGCAACTAATGAAAAACTGTTTTTT.